The rows below give T cell receptor beta chains drawn from one sample of a study of shared clonotypes between healthy human individuals. Using immunoSEQ multiplex PCR, the repertoire was profiled, and TCRdb retains in-frame clones only, with some absent. The data hold over 850,000 clones, with around 82% observed a single time. The source material was memory CD4+ T cells from PBMCs. The source is a young man in good health. Some clones in this sample may be carry-over from other donors' samples. CDR3s include the opening cysteine and the closing phenylalanine or tryptophan. D genes are given only for firm matches. The size entry is marked missing in some rows and otherwise reads once, few, many or a size class.

TRBV6-1	.	TRBJ2-6	many	TGTGCCAGCTCCCTTTCTGGGGCCAACGTCCTGACTTTC	CASSLSGANVLTF
TRBV5-6	.	TRBJ1-4	few	TGTGCCAGCAGCTTGGATTCGGGACGGGCTAATGAAAAACTGTTTTTT	CASSLDSGRANEKLFF
TRBV7-2	TRBD1	TRBJ2-5	many	TGTGCCAGCAGCTGGGGACAGGCACAGTACTTC	CASSWGQAQYF
TRBV11-2	TRBD2	TRBJ2-7	.	TGTGCCAGCAGCCCTAGACCAGGACCGATGGCGGGGGGCGACGAGCAGTACTTC	CASSPRPGPMAGGDEQYF
TRBV18	TRBD1	TRBJ1-2	.	TGTGCCAGCTCACCAGGGGGACAGGGGGCGACCTATGGCTACACCTTC	CASSPGGQGATYGYTF
TRBV5-1	.	TRBJ2-1	.	TGCGCCAGCAGCTTGGGTGGACGCTCCTACAATGAGCAGTTCTTC	CASSLGGRSYNEQFF
TRBV6-1	TRBD1	TRBJ1-4	.	TGTGCCAGCAGTGAAACAGGGGTTCGTGAATCTGAAAAACTGTTTTTT	CASSETGVRESEKLFF
TRBV2	.	TRBJ2-7	.	TGTGCCAGCTCCCAAGCCCCGGGGGTCGCACCCTTC	CASSQAPGVAPF
TRBV29-1	.	TRBJ1-5	.	TGCAGCGTTGAGGGGGACGGCAATCAGCCCCAGCATTTT	CSVEGDGNQPQHF
TRBV7-9	TRBD1	TRBJ2-6	once	TGTGCCAGCAGCCGAATATGGGACAGGGGGCTTTCCGGGGCCAACGTCCTGACTTTC	CASSRIWDRGLSGANVLTF
TRBV2	.	TRBJ2-2	.	TGTGCCAGCAGTGCCCACAGGGGAGGGTCCGGGGAGCTGTTTTTT	CASSAHRGGSGELFF
TRBV27	.	TRBJ1-2	few	TGTGCCAGCAGTCTGACAGCCGCTAACTATGGCTACACCTTC	CASSLTAANYGYTF
TRBV28	.	TRBJ2-4	.	TGTGCCAGCTCCCAGGTGGGTGCAGCCAAAAACATTCAGTACTTC	CASSQVGAAKNIQYF
TRBV30	TRBD1	TRBJ2-3	once	TGTGCCTGGAGTGTACTGGGACAGCCCACAGATACGCAGTATTTT	CAWSVLGQPTDTQYF
TRBV4-1	.	TRBJ1-1	many	TGCGCCAGCAGCCAAGCCGAGACAGGAGAGATAGAAGCTTTCTTT	CASSQAETGEIEAFF
TRBV11-2	.	TRBJ1-3	once	TGTGCCAGCAGCCAACGGGGCGCGCGGACTGGAAACACCATATATTTT	CASSQRGARTGNTIYF
TRBV30	.	TRBJ1-5	.	TGTGCCTGGAGTAACCAGGGAGGACAGCCCCAGCATTTT	CAWSNQGGQPQHF
TRBV5-1	TRBD2	TRBJ2-5	.	TGCGCCAGCAGCTTGGCCCTAACTAGCGGGGGGGAAGAGACCCAGTACTTC	CASSLALTSGGEETQYF
TRBV6-1	.	TRBJ1-1	.	TGTGCCAGCAGCGGTCTATGGAACACTGAAGCTTTCTTT	CASSGLWNTEAFF
TRBV5-4	TRBD1	TRBJ2-7	.	TGTGCCAGCAGCTTGGAGGGGGCTTCCTACGAGCAGTACTTC	CASSLEGASYEQYF
TRBV28	TRBD1	TRBJ2-7	.	TGTGCCAGCAGTTCGACAGGGGCCGGAATCTCCTACGAGCAGTACTTC	CASSSTGAGISYEQYF
TRBV7-9	.	TRBJ2-1	.	TGTGCCAGCAGCGAGGGAGGAACCAATGAGCAGTTCTTC	CASSEGGTNEQFF
TRBV4-2	.	TRBJ1-4	.	TGTGCCAGCAGCCAAGATTGGAGGAGGGAAAAACTGTTTTTT	CASSQDWRREKLFF
TRBV4-2	TRBD1	TRBJ1-4	.	TGTGCCAGCAGCCCGATAATAAAAAGGACCGGAGGGGGCGAAAAACTGTTTTTT	CASSPIIKRTGGGEKLFF
TRBV5-6	.	TRBJ2-1	.	TGTGCCAGCAGCCCCAGGGGCGGGTCCTACAATGAGCAGTTCTTC	CASSPRGGSYNEQFF
TRBV6-1	.	TRBJ1-2	.	TGTGCCAGCAGTGAGTTCGTCTACGGGGACTACACCTTC	CASSEFVYGDYTF
TRBV13	TRBD2	TRBJ2-6	.	TGTGCCAGCAGCTTAAGGGGATGGGGAGGGTCTGCTGGGGCCAACGTCCTGACTTTC	CASSLRGWGGSAGANVLTF
TRBV7-3	.	TRBJ2-7	.	TGTGCCAGCAGCTTAAATCCGGGCTACGAGCAGTACTTC	CASSLNPGYEQYF
TRBV6-1	.	TRBJ2-3	.	TGTGCCAGCAGTGAGGGGGGTGCCGGAGATACGCAGTATTTT	CASSEGGAGDTQYF
TRBV5-1	.	TRBJ2-3	.	TGCGCCAGCAGCTTGGCGGGGACATTCGTACGGGTAGATACGCAGTATTTT	CASSLAGTFVRVDTQYF
TRBV5-8	TRBD1	TRBJ1-6	.	TGTGCCAGCAGCTTGGACAGGGGGTGGGATTCACCCCTCCACTTT	CASSLDRGWDSPLHF
TRBV7-6	TRBD2	TRBJ2-1	once	TGTGCCAGCAGCTTAGTGCTAGCGGGCCTAAACAATGAGCAGTTCTTC	CASSLVLAGLNNEQFF
TRBV5-1	.	TRBJ2-5	few	TGCGCCAGTTCCGGTACGGGACCTGGGGAGACCCAGTACTTC	CASSGTGPGETQYF
TRBV29-1	.	TRBJ1-4	.	TGCAGCGTACTCAGGGGAAGTAATGAAAAACTGTTTTTT	CSVLRGSNEKLFF
TRBV29-1	.	TRBJ1-1	few	TGCAGCGTTGAAGATCAGGCGGGTCCCAATGCTTTCTTT	CSVEDQAGPNAFF
TRBV5-1	.	TRBJ2-2	.	TGTGCCAGCAGCGTCGGACCCACCGGGGAGCTGTTTTTT	CASSVGPTGELFF
TRBV5-1	TRBD1	TRBJ1-2	.	TGCGCCAGCGCTCCGGGACAGGGGAACTATGGCTACACCTTC	CASAPGQGNYGYTF
TRBV7-6	.	TRBJ2-5	many	TGTGCCAGCAGGAGGGAATCGGAGACCCAGTACTTC	CASRRESETQYF